The clone carrying this T cell receptor (beta chain) was seen at least ten times. The record originates from a study of HIV-infected patients and healthy controls. TCRdb re-analysed the 5' RACE reads in MiXCR, keeping a single row per CDR3 protein. The table records about 18,000 distinct CDR3 sequences, around 20% of them present only once. CDR1 and CDR2 from the germline V gene are MNHNY and SVGAGI (reference sequence). V shed 8 bases and J shed 1 base, with 9 bases lying between them. There are 12 residues in the CDR3. The sequenced sample consisted of CD8+ T cells from blood. The source of this sequence is a human donor in good health. The gene calls are TRBV6-6 and TRBJ2-7; D not certain. The CDR3 DNA sequence: TGTGCCAGCGGTCCGGGTTCCTACGAGCAGTACTTC. Its translation: CASGPGSYEQYF.